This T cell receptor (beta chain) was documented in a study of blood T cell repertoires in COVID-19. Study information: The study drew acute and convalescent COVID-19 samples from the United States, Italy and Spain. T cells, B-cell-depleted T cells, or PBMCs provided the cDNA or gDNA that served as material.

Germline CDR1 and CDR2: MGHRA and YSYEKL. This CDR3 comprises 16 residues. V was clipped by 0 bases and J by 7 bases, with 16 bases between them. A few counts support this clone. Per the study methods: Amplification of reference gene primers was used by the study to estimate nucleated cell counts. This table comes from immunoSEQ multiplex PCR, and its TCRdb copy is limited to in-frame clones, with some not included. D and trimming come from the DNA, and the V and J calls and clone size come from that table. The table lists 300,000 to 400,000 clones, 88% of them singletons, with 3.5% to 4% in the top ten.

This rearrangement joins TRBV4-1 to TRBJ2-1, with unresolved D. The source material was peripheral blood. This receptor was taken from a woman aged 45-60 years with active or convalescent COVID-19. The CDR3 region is CASSQDLGPRTNEQFF. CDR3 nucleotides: TGCGCCAGCAGCCAAGATCTGGGCCCGCGTACGAATGAGCAGTTCTTC.